This TCR beta chain was obtained from a study of shared clonotypes between healthy human individuals. Whole-study context: Three plates were used per donor for CD4 naive, three for CD4 memory, two for CD8 naive and one for CD8 memory.

Libraries were prepared by immunoSEQ multiplex PCR; TCRdb keeps only in-frame clonotypes and omits some of them. The sample holds about 1.1 million clones, approximately 80% seen once. The CDR3 is 15 residues long. CDR1 is MGHRA, CDR2 YSYEKL, per germline. V shed 3 bases and J shed 1 base, with 12 bases lying between them. Specimen: memory CD4+ T cells from PBMCs. Subset: CD45RA-negative fraction. The rearrangement joins TRBV4-1 to TRBJ1-2; D gene uncertain. This TCR derives from a man in his late teens or twenties in good health. Some clones in this sample may be carry-over from other donors' samples. The CDR3 coding sequence is TGCGCCAGCAGCCACCCTTCACTTGGTAACTATGGCTACACCTTC. Translating it yields CASSHPSLGNYGYTF.